One sample yielded the 6 T cell receptor beta chains listed below, sequenced in a study of cytomegalovirus exposure and HLA in healthy donors. PCR was performed using 60 Vbeta and 13 Jbeta primers. Sequencing used immunoSEQ multiplex PCR; TCRdb keeps in-frame clones, though not all of them. The table has 120,000 or so clones, roughly 80% seen once. Source material: PBMCs. These receptors all stem from a man aged 25-40 years in good health and CMV-seronegative.

The rearrangement uses TRBV27 and TRBJ2-7; 10 bases fit TRBD1. CDR3 length: 14 amino acids. Germline V gene sequence: CDR1 MNHEY, CDR2 SMNVEV (reference sequence). Germline trimming cut 5 bases from V and 6 bases from J; bases unmatched to any gene: 7. This CDR3 reads CASSPGDRGSEQYF. Written as DNA, the CDR3 is TGTGCCAGCAGTCCCGGGGACAGGGGTTCCGAGCAGTACTTC.

The rearrangement uses TRBV28 and TRBJ2-2; the D is unclear. The CDR3 consists of 12 residues. Germline CDR1 MDHEN, CDR2 SYDVKM. V was clipped by 11 bases and J by 2 bases, with 9 bases between them. The CDR3 DNA reads TGTGCCGAGGCAAGAAACACCGGGGAGCTGTTTTTT. Its protein product is CAEARNTGELFF.

The chain couples TRBV11-2 to TRBJ1-2; possible D gene TRBD1, 6 bases. The V end lost 3 bases, the J end lost 3 bases, and 17 bases lay between the germline ends. Germline V gene data show CDR1 as SGHAT and CDR2 as FQNNGV. The length of the CDR3 is 16 residues. CDR3 nucleotides: TGTGCCAGCAGCTTCTCCTCTGGGGGCTCAGACTATGGCTACACCTTC. It is translated as CASSFSSGGSDYGYTF.

The sample holds a few counts of this clone. This chain joins TRBV28 and TRBJ1-1; possible D gene TRBD1, 6 bases. V lost 5 bases and J 1 base, leaving 20 bases between the germline ends. The CDR3 has 17 amino acids. In germline, CDR1 is MDHEN, CDR2 SYDVKM. In DNA, the CDR3 is TGTGCCAGCAGTACGCCCTACGAGGGGGTAGGGAACACTGAAGCTTTCTTT. It encodes CASSTPYEGVGNTEAFF.

The rearrangement uses TRBV2 and TRBJ2-7; D is ambiguous. Trimming took off 4 bases at V and 0 bases at J, with 10 bases between the two ends. Per the germline V gene, CDR1 is SNHLY and CDR2 is FYNNEI. The CDR3 runs 14 residues. In DNA form, the CDR3 reads TGTGCCAGCAGTGTCAGCGATTACTCCTACGAGCAGTACTTC. Protein product: CASSVSDYSYEQYF.

The chain couples TRBV29-1 to TRBJ1-1; 9 nucleotides line up with TRBD1. The CDR3 runs to 15 residues. Germline V gene sequence: CDR1 SQVTM, CDR2 ANQGSEA. Trimming at V came to 6 bases and at J to 0 bases, leaving 8 bases not matched to a gene. CDR3 protein: CSVTGGPDMNTEAFF. The CDR3 DNA sequence: TGCAGCGTCACAGGGGGCCCAGACATGAACACTGAAGCTTTCTTT.